This TCR beta chain was captured by sequencing in a study of T-cell reconstitution after alpha-beta-depleted transplantation in children. Unique molecular identifiers were incorporated during preparation of the TCRbeta library. MiXCR was run by TCRdb on the PCR reads, yielding one entry per CDR3 protein. Of around 340,000 distinct CDR3 sequences in the sample, less than 15% are singletons; the top ten hold about 4.5%. Germline V gene lookup returns CDR1 KGHSH and CDR2 LQKENI. CDR3 length: 16 residues. Losses at the gene ends were 3 bases for V and 7 bases for J; bases not matched to a gene: 14. The TCR sequence derives from a human donor who donated a stem cell graft to a child with Fanconi anemia. The chain uses TRBV18 and TRBJ1-1; 7 bases line up with TRBD1. Sequencing was performed on PBMCs, taken from the stem cell graft. CDR3 protein: CASSPGDSSGTGEAFF. Written as DNA, the CDR3 is TGTGCCAGCTCACCGGGGGACAGCTCCGGTACGGGTGAAGCTTTCTTT.